These 15 T cell receptor beta chains were all obtained from the same sample, sequenced in a study of cytomegalovirus exposure and HLA in healthy donors. It was with 60 Vbeta and 13 Jbeta primers that the PCR ran. Method: immunoSEQ multiplex PCR; TCRdb's copy keeps in-frame clones and lacks some. The sample records over 50,000 clones, approximately 71% being singletons. Sequencing was performed on PBMCs. The receptors were gathered from a man aged 40-49 years in good health and CMV-seropositive.

The J gene is TRBJ2-5, the V gene TRBV2, with 8 bases aligning to TRBD2. V gave up 4 bases and J gave up 9 bases; unmatched junction bases: 7. CDR1 is SNHLY and CDR2 is FYNNEI in the germline V gene. The CDR3 is 13 residues long. This CDR3 is CASSVSGVLSQYF. DNA of the CDR3: TGTGCCAGCAGTGTTAGCGGGGTGTTGTCCCAGTACTTC.

The rearrangement links TRBV6-5 to TRBJ1-2; TRBD1 matches 10 bases. This CDR3 region has 15 residues. Germline CDR1 MNHEY, CDR2 SVGAGI. The ends lost 6 bases at V and 3 bases at J; junction bases unmatched: 7. The CDR3 bases are TGTGCCAGCAGCCTGACAGGGGGCATAGACTATGGCTACACCTTC. Translated: CASSLTGGIDYGYTF.

This chain joins TRBV19 and TRBJ1-2; 8 bases agree with TRBD1. The CDR3 consists of 14 residues. Per germline, CDR1 LNHDA and CDR2 SQIVND (reference sequence). The V gene end was trimmed by 5 bases and the J gene end by 7 bases; junction bases not matched to a gene: 9. The CDR3 nucleotides read TGTGCCAGTAGTTCGCCAGGGACAGGTATTGGCTACACCTTC. Amino acid sequence: CASSSPGTGIGYTF.

In this sample, this clone turned up a few times. The CDR3 DNA reads TGTGCCAGCAGTTTTAGACAGCCCGCCGATAATTCACCCCTCCACTTT. Translation gives CASSFRQPADNSPLHF. The chain combines TRBV6-5 with TRBJ1-6, with D perhaps TRBD1 (5 bases). V lost 4 bases and J 5 bases, leaving 15 bases between the germline ends. Germline V lookup: CDR1 MNHEY, CDR2 SVGAGI. This CDR3 comprises 16 residues.

The chain is built from TRBV5-8 and TRBJ2-5; 7 bases line up with TRBD2. In germline, CDR1 is SGHTS, CDR2 YDEGEE. With V trimmed by 8 bases and J by 2 bases, 6 bases remained unmatched. The CDR3 loop spans 13 amino acids. The CDR3 DNA is TGTGCCAGGGCCGGGACTAAACAAGAGACCCAGTACTTC. Translation gives CARAGTKQETQYF.

J is TRBJ2-3 and V is TRBV7-2, with 12 bases identical to TRBD2. The V and J ends lost 5 bases and 4 bases, in that order; junction bases with no gene match: 10. Germline assignment: CDR1 SGHTA and CDR2 FQGNSA. The CDR3 runs 17 residues. CDR3 loop: CASSRDPLAGGADTQYF. The CDR3 DNA follows: TGTGCCAGCAGCAGAGACCCGCTAGCGGGGGGGGCAGATACGCAGTATTTT.

The chain employs TRBV5-1 and TRBJ2-2; TRBD1 matches at 7 bases. Germline V CDR1 and CDR2: SGHRS, YFSETQ. CDR3 length equals 14 residues. V lost 5 bases, J lost 4 bases, and 5 bases stayed unmatched. CDR3 loop: CASRVGTATGELFF. In DNA form, the CDR3 reads TGCGCCAGCAGAGTCGGGACAGCCACCGGGGAGCTGTTTTTT.

As DNA, the CDR3 is TGTGCCAGCAGCTCTGGGACTAGCGGGGCTTCCTACGAGCAGTACTTC. Its translation: CASSSGTSGASYEQYF. This rearrangement joins TRBV11-1 to TRBJ2-7; 13 bases line up with TRBD2. The trim removed 4 bases at V and 1 base at J, leaving 4 bases unmatched. The V gene's germline CDR1 is SGHAT and CDR2 FQDESV (reference sequence). The CDR3 spans 16 residues.

This chain links TRBV2 with TRBJ2-3; D ambiguous. Germline assignment: CDR1 SNHLY and CDR2 FYNNEI. Between the trimmed V and J ends, which lost 3 bases and 4 bases, there was a span of 11 bases. This CDR3 spans 14 amino acids. The CDR3 loop is CASSDGRSADTQYF. The CDR3 DNA sequence: TGTGCCAGCAGTGATGGCCGGAGCGCAGATACGCAGTATTTT. The full variable domain, its missing parts supplied by reference TRBV2 and TRBJ2-3, is EPEVTQTPSHQVTQMGQEVILRCVPISNHLYFYWYRQILGQKVEFLVSFYNNEISEKSEIFDDQFSVERPDGSNFTLKIRSTKLEDSAMYFCASSDGRSADTQYFGPGTRLTVL.

The chain employs TRBV4-2 and TRBJ1-1; 8 nucleotides agree with TRBD1. V gave up 6 bases and J gave up 1 base; unmatched junction bases: 7. CDR1 is LGHNA, CDR2 YNFKEQ, per germline. This CDR3 spans 15 amino acids. CDR3 nucleotides: TGTGCCAGCAGTCGCAGTGGGACAGGGAACACTGAAGCTTTCTTT. Translation gives CASSRSGTGNTEAFF.

CDR3: CASSPPNTQYF. CDR3 DNA sequence: TGTGCCAGCTCACCACCCAATACGCAGTATTTT. The chain recombines TRBV18 with TRBJ2-3; no reliable D call. V lost 0 bases and J lost 7, with 2 bases in between. Germline CDR1 and CDR2: KGHSH and LQKENI. This CDR3 region has 11 residues.

In its sample, this clone was seen a few times. The chain joins TRBV30 to TRBJ1-3; D remains unclear. The CDR3 contains 12 residues. Germline loops: CDR1 GTSNPN, CDR2 SVGIG (reference sequence). CDR3 bases: TGTGCTGAAGCCCCCTCTGGAAACACCATATATTTT. Its protein product is CAEAPSGNTIYF.

This clone was seen more than once but under ten times. The J gene is TRBJ1-5, the V gene TRBV4-1; tentative D call: TRBD1 (6 bases). The CDR3 is 16 amino acids. Per the germline V gene, CDR1 is MGHRA and CDR2 is YSYEKL. Trimming removed 0 bases from V and 3 bases from J, with 12 bases in between. CDR3 sequence reads: CASSQDIRTDNQPQHF. CDR3 DNA: TGCGCCAGCAGCCAAGATATTCGGACAGACAATCAGCCCCAGCATTTT.

The genes are TRBV9 and TRBJ1-4; a possible D gene is TRBD1 (6 bases). The CDR3 is 16 residues long. Germline CDR1 is SGDLS and CDR2 is YYNGEE. The V and J ends lost 3 bases and 7 bases respectively, with 19 bases between them. Here the CDR3 reads CASSGPQGQKGEKLFF. In nucleotides, the CDR3 is TGTGCCAGCAGCGGGCCCCAGGGGCAGAAGGGTGAAAAACTGTTTTTT.

The CDR3, as DNA: TGTGCCAGCAGTTACTTTCAGGGGGCGCGCACTGAAGCTTTCTTT. This sequence encodes CASSYFQGARTEAFF. The chain is built from TRBV6-5 and TRBJ1-1; 8 positions match TRBD1. The CDR3 consists of 15 residues. The trim removed 1 base at V and 4 bases at J, leaving 5 bases unmatched. Looked up from germline, CDR1 is MNHEY and CDR2 is SVGAGI.